Listed here are 18 T cell receptor beta chains from one sample, sequenced in a study of T-cell memory formation after mild COVID-19 (dated by TCRdb to about 2021). Libraries were constructed by 5' RACE. This sample was sequenced with an Illumina NovaSeq 6000. Using fastp trimming at Q25 and MiXCR clonotype assembly, TCRdb reanalyzed the public sequencing data and kept in-frame beta chains. CDR3 protein sequences are deduplicated, and each keeps its most common genes and DNA. This sample comprises about 130,000 distinct CDR3 sequences, more than 15% of them detected only once. The ten top clones hold roughly 14% of the sample. The material sequenced was PBMCs or a T cell subset sorted from them (not recorded which). The receptors were gathered from an adult woman who had mild COVID-19 (a few samples of this study predate the infection). The sample titles of this study are shuffled in the database, so cell type and time point are left out; the donor was told from shared clones.

The J gene is TRBJ1-1, the V gene TRBV7-2; D unresolved. The CDR3 has 14 residues. With 9 bases removed from V and 7 bases from J, the gap between germline ends came to 21 bases. Per the germline V gene, CDR1 is SGHTA and CDR2 is FQGNSA. The CDR3 spells CARSPVHTPSEAFF. The CDR3 bases are TGTGCCAGAAGCCCTGTACATACTCCTAGTGAAGCTTTCTTT.

This clonotype was observed a few times. The chain's CDR3 is CASSLNPNSYEQYF. CDR3 nucleotide sequence: TGTGCCAGCAGCTTAAATCCTAACTCCTACGAGCAGTACTTC. The chain employs TRBV7-2 and TRBJ2-7; no clear D gene. In germline, CDR1 is SGHTA, CDR2 FQGNSA. The CDR3 contains 14 residues. V lost 2 bases and J 0 bases, leaving 8 bases between the germline ends.

This clonotype was detected only a few times. The chain carries TRBV5-5 and TRBJ2-3, with 9 positions matching TRBD1. Germline V gene data show CDR1 as SGHKS and CDR2 as YYEKEE (reference sequence). V lost 3 bases, J lost 5 bases, and 7 bases stayed unmatched. The CDR3 loop spans 15 amino acids. This chain's CDR3 is CASSYGTGRGDTQYF. The DNA of the CDR3 is TGTGCCAGCAGCTACGGGACAGGGCGAGGAGATACGCAGTATTTT.

This sequence joins TRBV5-1 and TRBJ2-7, with 10 positions matching TRBD2. Germline CDR1 and CDR2: SGHRS and YFSETQ. This CDR3 contains 16 residues. With V trimmed by 0 bases and J by 2 bases, 5 bases remained unmatched. CDR3 loop: CASSLGASGGTYEQYF. The CDR3 DNA reads as TGCGCCAGCAGCTTGGGAGCTAGCGGGGGCACCTACGAGCAGTACTTC.

The chain uses TRBV7-8 and TRBJ1-6; 9 nucleotides agree with TRBD1. Germline values: CDR1 SGHVS, CDR2 FQNEAQ. This CDR3 spans 14 amino acids. V shed 10 bases and J 7 bases; nucleotides not matched to a gene: 8. The CDR3 DNA reads TGTGCCACCCGACCCGGGACAGGGAATTCACCCCTCCACTTT. It is translated as CATRPGTGNSPLHF.

This chain links TRBV7-9 with TRBJ2-3; 8 nucleotides match TRBD2. The CDR3 consists of 19 residues. The trim removed 2 bases at V and 0 bases at J, leaving 13 bases unmatched. CDR1 is SEHNR and CDR2 is FQNEAQ in the germline V gene (reference sequence). CDR3 in amino acids: CASSLSALAGWDSTDTQYF. CDR3 coding DNA: TGTGCCAGCAGCTTATCCGCGCTAGCGGGTTGGGATAGCACAGATACGCAGTATTTT.

This clonotype was detected many times. V is TRBV7-9 and J is TRBJ2-1; D is unresolved. Germline V gene lookup returns CDR1 SEHNR and CDR2 FQNEAQ (reference sequence). V lost 0 bases and J lost 9, with 6 bases in between. This CDR3 is built from 12 residues. The CDR3 is CASSLAGVEQFF. For the CDR3, the DNA is TGTGCCAGCAGCTTAGCGGGTGTTGAGCAGTTCTTC.

This rearrangement joins TRBV7-8 to TRBJ2-2; the match to TRBD1 covers 8 bases. The germline V gene encodes CDR1 SGHVS and CDR2 FQNEAQ. The J segment lost 6 bases and the V segment lost 9 bases, leaving 9 bases of the junction unmatched. The CDR3 is 14 residues long. CDR3 protein: CASLVDRGAGELFF. CDR3 DNA sequence: TGTGCCAGTTTGGTCGACAGGGGCGCCGGGGAGCTGTTTTTT. Based on the CDR3 plus reference TRBV7-8 and TRBJ2-2, the full variable domain is GAGVSQSPRYKVAKRGQDVALRCDPISGHVSLFWYQQALGQGPEFLTYFQNEAQLDKSGLPSDRFFAERPEGSVSTLKIQRTQQEDSAVYLCASLVDRGAGELFFGEGSRLTVL.

This clonotype was observed a handful of times. The CDR3 nucleotides are TGTGCCGGGGGGGACGACGGGGCTAGCGGGGTTAATGAGCAGTTCTTC. This encodes CAGGDDGASGVNEQFF. V gene TRBV12-3 or TRBV12-4 combines with J gene TRBJ2-1; 9 bases map to TRBD2. V lost 11 bases to trimming and J lost 7 bases; unmatched junction nucleotides: 18. The CDR3 has 16 residues.

This clonotype has just a few counts. The rearrangement uses TRBV12-3 or TRBV12-4 and TRBJ2-3; 9 nucleotides agree with TRBD2. The CDR3 is 18 residues long. V lost 3 bases, J lost 8 bases, and 18 bases stayed unmatched. The CDR3 sequence: CASSFVPGGGRDKGTQYF. CDR3 bases: TGTGCCAGCAGTTTCGTCCCGGGAGGCGGGAGGGACAAGGGTACGCAGTATTTT.

This clonotype came up a few times. The rearrangement joins TRBV5-1 to TRBJ1-1; 9 positions agree with TRBD1. This CDR3 is built from 16 residues. Germline assignment: CDR1 SGHRS and CDR2 YFSETQ. Losses at the gene ends were 0 bases for V and 4 bases for J; bases not matched to a gene: 7. In nucleotides, the CDR3 is TGCGCCAGCAGCTTGGTCTCCGGGACAGGGAGCACTGAAGCTTTCTTT. Its translation: CASSLVSGTGSTEAFF. The entire variable domain, with the rest obtained from reference TRBV5-1 and TRBJ1-1, is as follows: KAGVTQTPRYLIKTRGQQVTLSCSPISGHRSVSWYQQTPGQGLQFLFEYFSETQRNKGNFPGRFSGRQFSNSRSEMNVSTLELGDSALYLCASSLVSGTGSTEAFFGQGTRLTVV.

The gene calls are TRBV4-2 and TRBJ2-1; 15 positions agree with TRBD2. CDR3 length equals 16 residues. V shed 5 bases and J 11 bases; nucleotides not matched to a gene: 10. Germline CDR1 and CDR2: LGHNA and YNFKEQ. This chain's CDR3 is CASSGDRTSGRAKQFF. The CDR3 DNA is TGTGCCAGCAGCGGGGATCGGACTAGCGGGAGGGCGAAGCAGTTCTTC.

V and J are TRBV7-9 and TRBJ2-3; D is possibly TRBD2 (5 bases). CDR1 is SEHNR and CDR2 is FQNEAQ in the germline V gene (reference sequence). CDR3 length equals 14 residues. V was pared by 7 bases and J by 5 bases, with 16 bases between. CDR3 DNA: TGTGCCAGCAACCTCCCTGCGGGCGGAGATACGCAGTATTTT. Residues: CASNLPAGGDTQYF.

This clonotype came up a few times. The rearrangement uses TRBV7-2 and TRBJ2-5; the D gene is possibly TRBD2 (7 bases). V dropped 1 base and J dropped 2 bases, with 14 bases sitting between them. Germline V gene sequence: CDR1 SGHTA, CDR2 FQGNSA. This CDR3 is built from 16 residues. DNA of the CDR3: TGTGCCAGCAGCTTAGTGGGGGGGCTCGAACAAGAGACCCAGTACTTC. Amino acid sequence: CASSLVGGLEQETQYF.

Only one count was recorded for this clonotype. The rearrangement links TRBV18 to TRBJ2-5; no clear D gene. V dropped 3 bases and J dropped 0 bases, with 20 bases sitting between them. The germline CDR1 and CDR2 sequences are KGHSH and LQKENI. The CDR3 contains 18 residues. CDR3 in amino acids: CASSPQRAAGPYQETQYF. In DNA form, the CDR3 reads TGTGCCAGCTCACCCCAAAGGGCGGCAGGACCTTACCAAGAGACCCAGTACTTC.

J is TRBJ2-3 and V is TRBV3-1, with TRBD2 matching 10 bases. V gave up 4 bases and J gave up 1 base; unmatched junction bases: 11. Germline V gene lookup returns CDR1 LGHDT and CDR2 YNNKEL (reference sequence). The CDR3 spans 18 residues. CDR3 DNA: TGTGCCAGCAGCCTAAGCGGGGGGGGTTTCCACGGCACAGATACGCAGTATTTT. Translating it yields CASSLSGGGFHGTDTQYF.

This clonotype was observed a handful of times. The chain employs TRBV5-1 and TRBJ1-1; maybe TRBD1 (6 bases). V was shortened by 1 base and J by 0 bases, with 10 bases between the two germline ends. CDR1 and CDR2 (germline): SGHRS, YFSETQ. The CDR3 sequence is 15 residues long. CDR3 sequence reads: CASSLWRGVNTEAFF. The CDR3 coding sequence is TGCGCCAGCAGCTTGTGGAGGGGGGTGAACACTGAAGCTTTCTTT.

Many counts were recorded for this clonotype. The chain employs TRBV7-2 and TRBJ2-3; D ambiguous. Trimming cost V 1 base and J 4 bases, with 9 bases left between them. The CDR3 is 14 amino acids. CDR1 is SGHTA and CDR2 is FQGNSA in the germline V gene. In DNA form, the CDR3 reads TGTGCCAGCAGCTTAGTGCTTGGGTCAGATACGCAGTATTTT. It specifies CASSLVLGSDTQYF.